These T cell receptor beta chains were read from a single sample in a study of blood T cells in healthy people across ages. TCRdb re-called the 5' RACE reads through MiXCR, storing one row per CDR3 protein. The sample shows roughly 500,000 distinct CDR3 sequences, about 25% of them seen only once. The sequenced sample was blood. The receptors come from a woman aged 70 to 79 in good health. Both conserved end residues are part of each CDR3. Each record gives: V gene, D gene, J gene, clone size, CDR3 protein, CDR3 DNA. D genes are given only for firm matches. The size entry is marked missing in some rows and otherwise reads once, few, many or a size class.

TRBV5-1	TRBD2	TRBJ2-3	-	CASSLPLAGGQAQYF	TGCGCCAGCAGCTTACCACTAGCGGGGGGGCAGGCGCAGTATTTT
TRBV20-1	TRBD1	TRBJ2-3	few	CSSPGQVTDTQYF	TGCAGCAGTCCAGGACAGGTTACAGATACGCAGTATTTT
TRBV13	TRBD1	TRBJ2-1	-	CASSLSMTGVSNNEQFF	TGTGCCAGCAGCTTATCGATGACAGGGGTTAGTAACAATGAGCAGTTCTTC
TRBV20-1	-	TRBJ2-7	-	CSALKGPYEQYF	TGCAGTGCTCTAAAGGGCCCCTACGAGCAGTACTTC
TRBV7-2	TRBD1	TRBJ1-4	few	CASSSPTGGVEKLFF	TGTGCCAGCAGCTCCCCGACAGGGGGAGTGGAAAAACTGTTTTTT
TRBV7-8	-	TRBJ1-5	few	CASSLQGWRKNSDQPQHF	TGTGCCAGCAGCTTGCAGGGCTGGAGGAAAAATAGCGATCAGCCCCAGCATTTT
TRBV3-1	-	TRBJ1-2	-	CASSLRTVRGGYTF	TGTGCCAGCAGCCTCCGGACCGTACGCGGTGGCTACACCTTC
TRBV7-9	TRBD2	TRBJ2-3	-	CASSFRGGKDTQYF	TGTGCCAGCAGCTTCCGGGGGGGCAAGGATACGCAGTATTTT
TRBV18	-	TRBJ1-4	-	CASSPQNTGTGKLFF	TGTGCCAGCTCACCACAAAATACAGGGACCGGAAAACTGTTTTTT
TRBV5-1	-	TRBJ2-3	-	CASATFPGQGTDTQYF	TGCGCCAGCGCGACGTTTCCGGGACAAGGCACAGATACGCAGTATTTT
TRBV10-3	TRBD2	TRBJ2-1	-	CAISVGTSGGNEQFF	TGTGCCATCAGTGTCGGGACTAGCGGGGGTAATGAGCAGTTCTTC
TRBV6-2/TRBV6-3	TRBD1	TRBJ2-5	-	CASSPPPDRGETQYF	TGTGCCAGCAGTCCCCCCCCGGACAGGGGAGAGACCCAGTACTTC
TRBV10-3	-	TRBJ1-2	few	CAIGEDKGGGYTF	TGTGCCATCGGTGAGGATAAAGGGGGAGGCTACACCTTC
TRBV7-2	TRBD2	TRBJ2-5	few	CASSLVSGLGSQETQYF	TGTGCCAGCAGCTTAGTTTCGGGACTAGGCTCCCAAGAGACCCAGTACTTC
TRBV7-9	-	TRBJ1-3	many	CASSTSSGNTIYF	TGTGCCAGCAGCACCAGTTCCGGAAACACCATATATTTT
TRBV6-5	-	TRBJ2-3	-	CASSYSRLRSDTQYF	TGTGCCAGCAGTTACTCGAGACTCCGGTCAGATACGCAGTATTTT
TRBV6-5	-	TRBJ2-3	-	CASSYSENTDTQYF	TGTGCCAGCAGTTACTCGGAAAACACAGATACGCAGTATTTT
TRBV5-1	-	TRBJ1-2	few	CASSLNPSDGSNTF	TGCGCCAGCAGCTTAAACCCCTCGGACGGTTCTAACACCTTC
TRBV20-1	-	TRBJ2-1	few	CSARDPAVGNEQFF	TGCAGTGCTAGAGATCCAGCAGTAGGGAATGAGCAGTTCTTC
TRBV18	-	TRBJ1-1	few	CASSPPSGRGKNTEAFF	TGTGCCAGCTCACCACCGAGCGGGCGAGGGAAGAACACTGAAGCTTTCTTT
TRBV7-9	-	TRBJ1-4	-	CASSPGSGWEKLFF	TGTGCCAGCAGCCCGGGCTCAGGGTGGGAAAAACTGTTTTTT
TRBV6-2/TRBV6-3	TRBD1	TRBJ1-1	few	CACRTGEEAFF	TGTGCCTGCAGGACAGGGGAGGAAGCTTTCTTT
TRBV25-1	-	TRBJ2-4	few	CAGSEYVGDPKNIQYF	TGTGCCGGCAGTGAATATGTCGGGGATCCCAAAAACATTCAGTACTTC
TRBV4-3	TRBD1	TRBJ1-2	-	CVSSQEEGTGYNYGYTF	TGCGTCAGCAGCCAGGAGGAAGGGACAGGATATAACTATGGCTACACCTTC
TRBV6-5	-	TRBJ1-2	-	CASSPSFNYGYTF	TGTGCCAGCAGTCCTAGCTTTAACTATGGCTACACCTTC
TRBV7-2	-	TRBJ2-1	-	CASSLVIRGLNEQFF	TGTGCCAGCAGCTTAGTGATCCGGGGGTTGAATGAGCAGTTCTTC
TRBV4-1	-	TRBJ2-2	-	CASSQGGSGELFF	TGCGCCAGCAGCCAAGGGGGATCCGGGGAGCTGTTTTTT